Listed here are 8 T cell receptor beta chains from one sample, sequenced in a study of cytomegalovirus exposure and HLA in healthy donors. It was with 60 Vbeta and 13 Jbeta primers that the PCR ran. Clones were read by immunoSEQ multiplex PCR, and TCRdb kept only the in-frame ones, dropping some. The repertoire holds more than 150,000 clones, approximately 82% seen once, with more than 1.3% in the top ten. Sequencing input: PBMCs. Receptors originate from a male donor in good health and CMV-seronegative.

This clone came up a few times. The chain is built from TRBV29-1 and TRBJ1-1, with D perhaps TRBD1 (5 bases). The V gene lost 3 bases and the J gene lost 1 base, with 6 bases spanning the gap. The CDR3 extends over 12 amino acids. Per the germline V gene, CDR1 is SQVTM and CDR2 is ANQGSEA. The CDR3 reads CSVEGGNTEAFF. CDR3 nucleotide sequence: TGCAGCGTTGAGGGGGGGAACACTGAAGCTTTCTTT.

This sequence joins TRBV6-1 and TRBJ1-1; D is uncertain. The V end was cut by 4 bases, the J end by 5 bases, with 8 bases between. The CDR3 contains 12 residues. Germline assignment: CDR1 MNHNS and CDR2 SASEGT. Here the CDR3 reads CASSGRGTEAFF. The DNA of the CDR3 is TGTGCCAGCAGTGGTCGGGGTACTGAAGCTTTCTTT.

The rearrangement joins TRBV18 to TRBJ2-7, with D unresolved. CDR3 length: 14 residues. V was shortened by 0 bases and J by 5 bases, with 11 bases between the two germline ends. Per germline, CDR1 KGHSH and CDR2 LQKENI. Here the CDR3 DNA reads TGTGCCAGCTCACCACCGGCGGATAAGGACGAGCAGTACTTC. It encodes CASSPPADKDEQYF.

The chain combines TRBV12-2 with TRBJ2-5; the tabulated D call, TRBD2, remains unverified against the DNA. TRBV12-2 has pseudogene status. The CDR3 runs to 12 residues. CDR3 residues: CASRSRGETQYF. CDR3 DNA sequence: TGTGCAAGTCGCTCCCGGGGGGAGACCCAGTACTTC.

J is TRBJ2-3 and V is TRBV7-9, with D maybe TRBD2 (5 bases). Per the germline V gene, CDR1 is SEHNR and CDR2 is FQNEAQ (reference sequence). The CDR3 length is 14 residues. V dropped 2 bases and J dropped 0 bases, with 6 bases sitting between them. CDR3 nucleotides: TGTGCCAGCAGCTTAACGGGAAGCACAGATACGCAGTATTTT. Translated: CASSLTGSTDTQYF.

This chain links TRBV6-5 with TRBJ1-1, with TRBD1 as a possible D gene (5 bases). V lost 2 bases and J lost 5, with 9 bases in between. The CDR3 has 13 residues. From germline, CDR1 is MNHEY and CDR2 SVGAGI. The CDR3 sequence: CASSYRPGTEAFF. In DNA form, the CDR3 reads TGTGCCAGCAGTTACAGGCCAGGGACTGAAGCTTTCTTT.

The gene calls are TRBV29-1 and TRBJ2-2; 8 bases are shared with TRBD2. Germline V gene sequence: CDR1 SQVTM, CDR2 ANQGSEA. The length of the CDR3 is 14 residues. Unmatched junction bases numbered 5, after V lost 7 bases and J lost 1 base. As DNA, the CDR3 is TGCAGCGCCCATAGCGGGAAGAACACCGGGGAGCTGTTTTTT. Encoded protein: CSAHSGKNTGELFF.

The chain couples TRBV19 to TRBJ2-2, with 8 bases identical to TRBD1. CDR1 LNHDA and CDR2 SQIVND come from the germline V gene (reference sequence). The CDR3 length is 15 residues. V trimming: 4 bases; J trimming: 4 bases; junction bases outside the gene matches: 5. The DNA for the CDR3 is TGTGCCAGTAGTACCCCGGACAGGGCCACCGGGGAGCTGTTTTTT. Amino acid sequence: CASSTPDRATGELFF. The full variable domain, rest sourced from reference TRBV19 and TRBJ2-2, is DGGITQSPKYLFRKEGQNVTLSCEQNLNHDAMYWYRQDPGQGLRLIYYSQIVNDFQKGDIAEGYSVSREKKESFPLTVTSAQKNPTAFYLCASSTPDRATGELFFGEGSRLTVL.